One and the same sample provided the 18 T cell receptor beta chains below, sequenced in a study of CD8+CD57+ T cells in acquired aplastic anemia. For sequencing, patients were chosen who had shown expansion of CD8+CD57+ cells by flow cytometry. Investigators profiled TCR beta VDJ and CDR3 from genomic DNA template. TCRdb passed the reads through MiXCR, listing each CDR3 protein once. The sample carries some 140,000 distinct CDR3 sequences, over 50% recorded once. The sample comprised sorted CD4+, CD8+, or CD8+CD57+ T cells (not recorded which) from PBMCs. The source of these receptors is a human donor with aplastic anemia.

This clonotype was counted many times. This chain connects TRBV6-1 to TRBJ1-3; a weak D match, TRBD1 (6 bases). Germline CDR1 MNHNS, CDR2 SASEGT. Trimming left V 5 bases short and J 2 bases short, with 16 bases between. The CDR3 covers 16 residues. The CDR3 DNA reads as TGTGCCAGCAGTCCTGGTACAGGGTCGGCTGGAAACACCATATATTTT. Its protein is CASSPGTGSAGNTIYF.

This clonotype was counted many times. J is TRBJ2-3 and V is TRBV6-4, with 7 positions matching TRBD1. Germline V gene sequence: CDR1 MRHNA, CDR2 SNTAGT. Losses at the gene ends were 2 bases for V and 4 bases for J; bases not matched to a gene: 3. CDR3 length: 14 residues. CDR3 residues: CASSDGQGADTQYF. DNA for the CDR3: TGTGCCAGCAGTGACGGGCAGGGGGCAGATACGCAGTATTTT.

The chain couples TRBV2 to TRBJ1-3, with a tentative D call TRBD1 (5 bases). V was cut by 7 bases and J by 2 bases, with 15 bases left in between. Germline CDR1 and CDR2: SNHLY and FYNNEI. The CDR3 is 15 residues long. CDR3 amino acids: CASKILGGPGNTIYF. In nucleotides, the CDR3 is TGTGCCAGCAAGATCCTGGGGGGACCTGGAAACACCATATATTTT. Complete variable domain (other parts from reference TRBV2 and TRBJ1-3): EPEVTQTPSHQVTQMGQEVILRCVPISNHLYFYWYRQILGQKVEFLVSFYNNEISEKSEIFDDQFSVERPDGSNFTLKIRSTKLEDSAMYFCASKILGGPGNTIYFGEGSWLTVV.

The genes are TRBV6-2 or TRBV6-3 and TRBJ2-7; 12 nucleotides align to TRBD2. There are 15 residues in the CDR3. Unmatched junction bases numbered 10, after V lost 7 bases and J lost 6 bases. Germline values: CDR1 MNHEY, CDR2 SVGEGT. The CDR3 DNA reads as TGTGCCAGCACCCTAGCGGGGGGGATATCAATCGAGCAGTACTTC. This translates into CASTLAGGISIEQYF.

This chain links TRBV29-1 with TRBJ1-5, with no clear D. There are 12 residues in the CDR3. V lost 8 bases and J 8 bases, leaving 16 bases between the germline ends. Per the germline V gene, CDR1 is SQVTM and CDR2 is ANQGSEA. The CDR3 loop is CSIAEGPEPQHF. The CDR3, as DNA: TGCAGCATTGCTGAAGGCCCGGAGCCCCAGCATTTT.

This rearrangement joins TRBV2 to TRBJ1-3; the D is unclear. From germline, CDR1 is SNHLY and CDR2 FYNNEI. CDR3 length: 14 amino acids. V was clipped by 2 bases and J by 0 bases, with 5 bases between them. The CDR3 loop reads CASSEQNSGNTIYF. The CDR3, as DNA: TGTGCCAGCAGTGAACAGAACTCTGGAAACACCATATATTTT.

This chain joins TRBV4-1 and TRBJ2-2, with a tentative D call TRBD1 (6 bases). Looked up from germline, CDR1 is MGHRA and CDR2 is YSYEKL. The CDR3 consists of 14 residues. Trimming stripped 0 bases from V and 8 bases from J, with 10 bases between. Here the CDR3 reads CASSQDGTSGELFF. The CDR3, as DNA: TGCGCCAGCAGCCAAGATGGGACATCTGGGGAGCTGTTTTTT.

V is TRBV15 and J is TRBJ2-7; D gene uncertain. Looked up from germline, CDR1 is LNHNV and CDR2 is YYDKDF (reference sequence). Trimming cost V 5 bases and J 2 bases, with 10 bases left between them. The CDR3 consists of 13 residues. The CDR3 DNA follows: TGTGCCACCAGCCGGACGTCTCCCTACGAGCAGTACTTC. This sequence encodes CATSRTSPYEQYF.

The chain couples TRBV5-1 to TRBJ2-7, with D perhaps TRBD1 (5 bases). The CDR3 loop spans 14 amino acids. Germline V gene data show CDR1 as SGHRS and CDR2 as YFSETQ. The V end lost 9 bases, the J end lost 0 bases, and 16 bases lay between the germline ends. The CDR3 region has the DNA TGCGCCACCAAAAAACAGGTGGGCTCCTACGAGCAGTACTTC. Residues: CATKKQVGSYEQYF.

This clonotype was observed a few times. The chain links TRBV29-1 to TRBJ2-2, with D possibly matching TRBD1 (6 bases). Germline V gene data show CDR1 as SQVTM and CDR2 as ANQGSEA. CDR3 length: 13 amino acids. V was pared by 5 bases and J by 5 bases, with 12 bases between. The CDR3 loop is CSVKIGGTGELFF. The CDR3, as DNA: TGCAGCGTTAAAATAGGGGGAACCGGGGAGCTGTTTTTT.

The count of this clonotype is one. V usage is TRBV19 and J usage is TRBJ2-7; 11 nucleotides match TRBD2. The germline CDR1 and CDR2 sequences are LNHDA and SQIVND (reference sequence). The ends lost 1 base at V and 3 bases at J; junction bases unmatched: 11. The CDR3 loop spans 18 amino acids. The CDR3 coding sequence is TGTGCCAGTAGTATAGGAGGGACTAGCGGTGGAATAAGCTACGAGCAGTACTTC. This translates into CASSIGGTSGGISYEQYF. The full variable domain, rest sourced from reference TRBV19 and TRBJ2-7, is DGGITQSPKYLFRKEGQNVTLSCEQNLNHDAMYWYRQDPGQGLRLIYYSQIVNDFQKGDIAEGYSVSREKKESFPLTVTSAQKNPTAFYLCASSIGGTSGGISYEQYFGPGTRLTVT.

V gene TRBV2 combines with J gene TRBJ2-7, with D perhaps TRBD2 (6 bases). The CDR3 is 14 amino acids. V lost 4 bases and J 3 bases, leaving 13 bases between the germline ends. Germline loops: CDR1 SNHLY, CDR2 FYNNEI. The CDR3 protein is CASSAGLRIYEQYF. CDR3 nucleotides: TGTGCCAGCAGTGCGGGACTCAGGATCTACGAGCAGTACTTC. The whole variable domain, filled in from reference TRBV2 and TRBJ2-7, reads EPEVTQTPSHQVTQMGQEVILRCVPISNHLYFYWYRQILGQKVEFLVSFYNNEISEKSEIFDDQFSVERPDGSNFTLKIRSTKLEDSAMYFCASSAGLRIYEQYFGPGTRLTVT.

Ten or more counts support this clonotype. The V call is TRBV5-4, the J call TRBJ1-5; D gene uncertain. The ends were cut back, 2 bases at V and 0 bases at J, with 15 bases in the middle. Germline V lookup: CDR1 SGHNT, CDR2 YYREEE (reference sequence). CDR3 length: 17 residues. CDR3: CASSLHPEPYSNQPQHF. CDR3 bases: TGTGCCAGCAGCTTACATCCAGAGCCTTATAGCAATCAGCCCCAGCATTTT. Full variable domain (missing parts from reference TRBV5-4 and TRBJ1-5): ETGVTQSPTHLIKTRGQQVTLRCSSQSGHNTVSWYQQALGQGPQFIFQYYREEENGRGNFPPRFSGLQFPNYSSELNVNALELDDSALYLCASSLHPEPYSNQPQHFGDGTRLSIL.

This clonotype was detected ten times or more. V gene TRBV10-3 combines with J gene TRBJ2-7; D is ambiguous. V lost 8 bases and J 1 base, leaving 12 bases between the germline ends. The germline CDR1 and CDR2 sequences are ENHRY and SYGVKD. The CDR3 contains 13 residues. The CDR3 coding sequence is TGTGCCATCTCCTCTCCTGATTCCTACGAGCAGTACTTC. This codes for CAISSPDSYEQYF.

The CDR3 protein is CAIRGADTEAFF. The DNA of the CDR3 is TGTGCCATCAGGGGGGCGGACACTGAAGCTTTCTTT. The chain couples TRBV10-3 to TRBJ1-1; perhaps TRBD1 as D (6 bases). From germline, CDR1 is ENHRY and CDR2 SYGVKD. There are 12 residues in the CDR3. V gave up 6 bases and J gave up 3 bases, with 8 bases separating them.

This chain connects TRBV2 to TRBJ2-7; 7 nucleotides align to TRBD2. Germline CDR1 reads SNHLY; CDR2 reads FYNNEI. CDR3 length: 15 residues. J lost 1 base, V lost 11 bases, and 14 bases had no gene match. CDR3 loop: CAVPTGLKGSYEQYF. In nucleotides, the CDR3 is TGTGCCGTTCCAACGGGACTAAAAGGATCCTACGAGCAGTACTTC.

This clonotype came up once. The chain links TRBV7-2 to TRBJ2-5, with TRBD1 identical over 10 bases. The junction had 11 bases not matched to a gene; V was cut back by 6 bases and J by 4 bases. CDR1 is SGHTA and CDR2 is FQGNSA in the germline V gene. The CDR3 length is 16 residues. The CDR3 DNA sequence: TGTGCCAGCAGTGAAGATGGGACAGGGGTAGGAGAGACCCAGTACTTC. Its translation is CASSEDGTGVGETQYF.

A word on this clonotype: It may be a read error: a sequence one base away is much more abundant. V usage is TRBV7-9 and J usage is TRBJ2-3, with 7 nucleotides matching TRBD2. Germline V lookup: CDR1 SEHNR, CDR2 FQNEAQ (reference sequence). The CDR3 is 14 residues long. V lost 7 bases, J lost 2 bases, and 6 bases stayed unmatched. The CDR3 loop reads CASTSGGATDTQYF. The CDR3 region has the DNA TGTGCCAGCACATCGGGAGGTGCCACAGATACGCAGTATTTT.